The 23 T cell receptor beta chains presented below share a single source sample, sequenced in a study of graft-versus-host responses after intestinal transplantation. The method was immunoSEQ multiplex PCR; TCRdb's version includes in-frame clones alone and lacks a portion of them. The sample consists of about 21,000 clones, 85% to 95% of them appearing once. Sequenced here: PBMCs, sampled roughly 270 days after intestinal transplant. Receptor source: a human patient who received an intestinal transplant, so some T cells may come from the graft donor.

This sequence joins TRBV11-3 and TRBJ2-5; 7 bases align to TRBD1. The V gene's germline CDR1 is SGHNT and CDR2 YENEEA. Trimming at V came to 5 bases and at J to 1 base, leaving 7 bases not matched to a gene. This CDR3 is 15 amino acids long. The CDR3 DNA is TGTGCCAGCAGCCCCGGGACAGCCGCCCAAGAGACCCAGTACTTC. Translation gives CASSPGTAAQETQYF. Looking up the rest from reference TRBV11-3 and TRBJ2-5 gives the full variable domain: EAGVVQSPRYKIIEKKQPVAFWCNPISGHNTLYWYLQNLGQGPELLIRYENEEAVDDSQLPKDRFSAERLKGVDSTLKIQPAELGDSAVYLCASSPGTAAQETQYFGPGTRLLVL.

This clone was seen once. CDR3 coding DNA: TGTGCCAGCAGCCAACCTGACAGGGTGGAGACCCAGTACTTC. Protein: CASSQPDRVETQYF. The chain joins TRBV4-2 to TRBJ2-5; 7 bases line up with TRBD1. The CDR3 is 14 amino acids. CDR1 and CDR2 (germline): LGHNA, YNFKEQ. V trimming: 2 bases; J trimming: 5 bases; junction bases outside the gene matches: 5.

V usage is TRBV27 and J usage is TRBJ1-1; the D gene is possibly TRBD1 (5 bases). Trimming removed 5 bases at V and 4 bases at J, with 11 bases between. The CDR3 totals 13 residues. The germline V gene encodes CDR1 MNHEY and CDR2 SMNVEV (reference sequence). The CDR3: CASSEGLGTEAFF. The CDR3 DNA is TGTGCCAGCAGTGAGGGGTTAGGCACTGAAGCTTTCTTT.

The gene calls are TRBV12-5 and TRBJ1-1; D call uncertain. V lost 8 bases and J lost 2, with 12 bases in between. Germline V gives CDR1 LGHNT, CDR2 FRNRAP. The CDR3 covers 13 residues. In DNA, the CDR3 is TGTGCTAGTATCCAGACGCCCAACACTGAAGCTTTCTTT. Translation: CASIQTPNTEAFF.

This chain connects TRBV7-6 to TRBJ1-2; 9 bases agree with TRBD1. The CDR3 sequence is 13 residues long. V trimming: 3 bases; J trimming: 6 bases; junction bases outside the gene matches: 2. Germline values: CDR1 SGHVS, CDR2 FNYEAQ. The CDR3 here is CASSFDRGDGYTF. Here the CDR3 DNA reads TGTGCCAGCAGCTTTGACAGGGGGGATGGCTACACCTTC.

The gene calls are TRBV6-1 and TRBJ1-1; 7 bases agree with TRBD1. This CDR3 comprises 20 residues. Germline CDR1 MNHNS, CDR2 SASEGT. Trimming at V came to 3 bases and at J to 5 bases, leaving 24 bases not matched to a gene. CDR3 amino acids: CASSDWVVRDRDSPVTEAFF. CDR3 in DNA: TGTGCCAGCAGTGACTGGGTGGTCCGCGACAGGGACTCTCCGGTGACTGAAGCTTTCTTT.

CDR3 DNA: TGTGCCAGCAGCATTGATATAGGGGCCTACAATGAGCAGTTCTTC. Translation gives CASSIDIGAYNEQFF. The rearrangement joins TRBV14 to TRBJ2-1; D may be TRBD1 (5 bases). This CDR3 is built from 15 residues. Germline V gene data show CDR1 as SGHDN and CDR2 as FVKESK. The V end lost 5 bases, the J end lost 2 bases, and 13 bases lay between the germline ends.

This clone appeared once. The rearrangement links TRBV25-1 to TRBJ1-5; D may be TRBD1 (6 bases). V dropped 5 bases and J dropped 4 bases, with 12 bases sitting between them. This CDR3 is built from 14 residues. From germline, CDR1 is MGHDK and CDR2 SYGVNS. CDR3 in DNA: TGTGCCAGCAGTCCCGACAGGCAAAATCAGCCCCAGCATTTT. Protein sequence: CASSPDRQNQPQHF.

The gene calls are TRBV4-2 and TRBJ1-3, with TRBD1 matching over 7 bases. V lost 4 bases to trimming and J lost 4 bases; unmatched junction nucleotides: 1. The CDR3 is 13 residues long. Germline V gene data show CDR1 as LGHNA and CDR2 as YNFKEQ. The CDR3 is CASSRGQGNTIYF. In DNA, the CDR3 is TGTGCCAGCAGCCGGGGACAGGGAAACACCATATATTTT.

The CDR3 loop reads CASSPIGGTNEKLFF. CDR3 bases: TGTGCCAGCTCACCGATTGGGGGGACTAATGAAAAACTGTTTTTT. The rearrangement links TRBV18 to TRBJ1-4; D is perhaps TRBD1 (5 bases). V dropped 3 bases and J dropped 2 bases, with 10 bases sitting between them. The V gene's germline CDR1 is KGHSH and CDR2 LQKENI. The CDR3 extends over 15 amino acids. The whole variable domain, filled in from reference TRBV18 and TRBJ1-4, reads NAGVMQNPRHLVRRRGQEARLRCSPMKGHSHVYWYRQLPEEGLKFMVYLQKENIIDESGMPKERFSAEFPKEGPSILRIQQVVRGDSAAYFCASSPIGGTNEKLFFGSGTQLSVL.

The chain carries TRBV6-1 and TRBJ2-3, with TRBD2 identical over 8 bases. J lost 4 bases, V lost 4 bases, and 1 base had no gene match. Per germline, CDR1 MNHNS and CDR2 SASEGT. This CDR3 is 13 amino acids long. This CDR3 reads CASSAGLADTQYF. The CDR3 DNA sequence: TGTGCCAGCAGTGCGGGACTAGCAGATACGCAGTATTTT.

The chain carries TRBV4-1 and TRBJ1-2, with D possibly TRBD1 on 6 matching bases. The germline CDR1 and CDR2 sequences are MGHRA and YSYEKL. The CDR3 is made up of 15 amino acids. Trimming took 1 base from V and 3 from J, leaving 12 bases between them. The CDR3 DNA reads as TGCGCCAGCAGCCAAGGGACAGTCTTGGACTATGGCTACACCTTC. This codes for CASSQGTVLDYGYTF.

The rearrangement joins TRBV7-9 to TRBJ2-7; 9 positions match TRBD2. V shed 6 bases and J 0 bases; nucleotides not matched to a gene: 9. The CDR3 length is 16 residues. Germline V gene data show CDR1 as SEHNR and CDR2 as FQNEAQ (reference sequence). This chain's CDR3 is CASSSTSGGVSYEQYF. The CDR3 DNA reads TGTGCCAGCAGTTCGACTAGCGGAGGGGTCTCCTACGAGCAGTACTTC.

The V call is TRBV7-9, the J call TRBJ2-5; 11 nucleotides agree with TRBD2. Germline V gives CDR1 SEHNR, CDR2 FQNEAQ (reference sequence). Losses at the gene ends were 5 bases for V and 2 bases for J; bases not matched to a gene: 4. CDR3 length equals 15 residues. In DNA, the CDR3 is TGTGCCAGCAGCCCCGGGACTAGCGGTCAAGAGACCCAGTACTTC. Its protein is CASSPGTSGQETQYF.

The chain joins TRBV27 to TRBJ1-4; D is undetermined. Germline loops: CDR1 MNHEY, CDR2 SMNVEV (reference sequence). V lost 3 bases and J 8 bases, leaving 4 bases between the germline ends. The CDR3 contains 11 residues. CDR3 in amino acids: CASSFGEKLFF. The CDR3 region has the DNA TGTGCCAGCAGTTTCGGGGAAAAACTGTTTTTT.

CDR3 sequence reads: CASSARTGWTEAFF. CDR3 coding DNA: TGCGCCAGCAGCGCCAGGACAGGGTGGACTGAAGCTTTCTTT. V is TRBV5-1 and J is TRBJ1-1, with 8 bases fitting TRBD1. V was clipped by 4 bases and J by 5 bases; unmatched bases: 7. The CDR3 covers 14 residues. Germline-derived CDR1 and CDR2 are SGHRS and YFSETQ.

The chain uses TRBV15 and TRBJ1-2, with 10 bases aligning to TRBD1. The V gene end was trimmed by 0 bases and the J gene end by 8 bases; junction bases not matched to a gene: 9. Germline CDR1 and CDR2: LNHNV and YYDKDF (reference sequence). The CDR3 is 16 residues long. The CDR3 nucleotides are TGTGCCACCAGCAGAGATCCCGTAGGACAGGGGGGCGGCTACACCTTC. This gives the protein CATSRDPVGQGGGYTF.

The V gene is TRBV27, the J gene TRBJ1-1, with 11 bases fitting TRBD1. This CDR3 contains 15 residues. Germline loops: CDR1 MNHEY, CDR2 SMNVEV (reference sequence). The V and J ends lost 3 bases and 4 bases, in that order; junction bases with no gene match: 4. In DNA form, the CDR3 reads TGTGCCAGCAGTTTCGGGACAGGGGGGAGCACTGAAGCTTTCTTT. This translates into CASSFGTGGSTEAFF.

The chain joins TRBV5-8 to TRBJ2-1; TRBD1 matches 9 bases. Germline V CDR1 and CDR2: SGHTS, YDEGEE. V lost 2 bases and J lost 8; bases outside the gene matches: 5. This CDR3 is 14 amino acids long. The CDR3 nucleotides read TGTGCCAGCAGCTTCGGGACAGGGTTCGATGAGCAGTTCTTC. Translated, it gives CASSFGTGFDEQFF.

This sequence joins TRBV15 and TRBJ1-3; D unresolved. From germline, CDR1 is LNHNV and CDR2 YYDKDF (reference sequence). Trimming stripped 0 bases from V and 2 bases from J, with 11 bases between. This CDR3 spans 16 amino acids. The CDR3 sequence is CATSREGFITGNTIYF. CDR3 nucleotide sequence: TGTGCCACCAGCAGAGAAGGGTTTATAACTGGAAACACCATATATTTT.

The chain links TRBV7-9 to TRBJ1-1; D gene uncertain. Per germline, CDR1 SEHNR and CDR2 FQNEAQ (reference sequence). V was clipped by 10 bases and J by 0 bases, with 9 bases between them. The length of the CDR3 is 12 residues. DNA for the CDR3: TGTGCCAACGAAGGTCTGAACACTGAAGCTTTCTTT. Its protein is CANEGLNTEAFF.

V gene TRBV25-1 combines with J gene TRBJ1-5, with 7 bases identical to TRBD1. The CDR3 sequence is 16 residues long. The trim removed 4 bases at V and 4 bases at J, leaving 10 bases unmatched. CDR1 MGHDK and CDR2 SYGVNS come from the germline V gene. In nucleotides, the CDR3 is TGTGCCAGCAGTGGCCCGAACAGGGGAGGGAATCAGCCCCAGCATTTT. It encodes CASSGPNRGGNQPQHF. The complete variable domain, with remaining parts taken from reference TRBV25-1 and TRBJ1-5, reads EADIYQTPRYLVIGTGKKITLECSQTMGHDKMYWYQQDPGMELHLIHYSYGVNSTEKGDLSSESTVSRIRTEHFPLTLESARPSHTSQYLCASSGPNRGGNQPQHFGDGTRLSIL.

This clone was observed a handful of times. The CDR3 sequence: CAGHGISDTEAFF. The CDR3 coding sequence is TGTGCCGGGCATGGGATATCTGACACTGAAGCTTTCTTT. V is TRBV19 and J is TRBJ1-1; no definite D call. V shed 11 bases and J shed 3 bases, with 16 bases lying between them. Germline loops: CDR1 LNHDA, CDR2 SQIVND (reference sequence). The CDR3 contains 13 residues.